Below, 24 T cell receptor beta chains from the same sample are listed, as sequenced in a study of cytomegalovirus exposure and HLA in healthy donors. A multiplex PCR was run with 60 Vbeta primers and 13 Jbeta primers. TCRdb keeps only in-frame clones here, not all; method: immunoSEQ multiplex PCR. This sample has roughly 100,000 clones; 83% occur once, and the top ten carry 5% to 6.5%. Material: PBMCs. These receptors were collected from a man aged 18-30 years in good health and CMV-seronegative.

This chain uses TRBV29-1 with TRBJ1-1, with 7 bases lining up with TRBD1. Germline V lookup: CDR1 SQVTM, CDR2 ANQGSEA. The CDR3 has 10 residues. J gave up 11 bases and V 4 bases, and 4 bases lay outside the gene matches. CDR3 residues: CSVVTRGAFF. CDR3 sequence (DNA): TGCAGCGTTGTCACCAGGGGGGCTTTCTTT.

V usage is TRBV5-6 and J usage is TRBJ2-4, with 7 bases lining up with TRBD2. J lost 6 bases, V lost 1 base, and 4 bases had no gene match. In germline, CDR1 is SGHDT, CDR2 YYEEEE. The length of the CDR3 is 14 residues. The CDR3 DNA sequence: TGTGCCAGCAGCTTGATGGGGGGGGGAAACATTCAGTACTTC. It is translated as CASSLMGGGNIQYF.

The chain joins TRBV5-1 to TRBJ2-3; TRBD2 is a possible D gene (6 bases). Per germline, CDR1 SGHRS and CDR2 YFSETQ. The CDR3 is made up of 15 amino acids. The ends were cut back, 4 bases at V and 0 bases at J, with 12 bases in the middle. CDR3 residues: CASSLGGRSTDTQYF. CDR3 nucleotide sequence: TGCGCCAGCAGCCTTGGAGGGAGGAGCACAGATACGCAGTATTTT.

The rearrangement links TRBV7-7 to TRBJ2-7, with a tentative D call TRBD2 (5 bases). CDR3 size: 13 residues. Per germline, CDR1 SSHAT and CDR2 FNYEAQ (reference sequence). V lost 4 bases, J lost 4 bases, and 11 bases lay in between. The CDR3 protein is CASSSLGGYEQYF. The CDR3 DNA is TGTGCCAGCAGCTCACTCGGAGGATACGAGCAGTACTTC.

The chain links TRBV6-5 to TRBJ2-1; TRBD2 is a possible D gene (7 bases). V was cut by 2 bases and J by 6 bases, with 14 bases left in between. This CDR3 contains 15 residues. Looked up from germline, CDR1 is MNHEY and CDR2 is SVGAGI. Here the CDR3 reads CASSYGQGRVNEQFF. In DNA, the CDR3 is TGTGCCAGCAGTTACGGGCAGGGGAGGGTCAATGAGCAGTTCTTC.

The chain joins TRBV27 to TRBJ1-1, with D hard to call. With 3 bases removed from V and 7 bases from J, the gap between germline ends came to 12 bases. The germline CDR1 and CDR2 sequences are MNHEY and SMNVEV (reference sequence). This CDR3 comprises 13 residues. CDR3 sequence: CASSFVMEGEAFF. The CDR3 nucleotides are TGTGCCAGCAGTTTTGTTATGGAGGGTGAAGCTTTCTTT.

The chain is built from TRBV4-3 and TRBJ2-2; 10 bases line up with TRBD1. CDR1 LGHNA and CDR2 YSLEER come from the germline V gene. J was trimmed by 7 bases and V by 4 bases; bases with no gene match: 12. There are 17 residues in the CDR3. CDR3 amino acids: CASSPHPPGQGYGELFF. CDR3 in DNA: TGCGCCAGCAGCCCACATCCCCCGGGACAGGGGTACGGGGAGCTGTTTTTT.

The chain is built from TRBV2 and TRBJ1-5; D gene ambiguous. The CDR3 runs 15 residues. Trimming took 6 bases from V and 0 from J, leaving 12 bases between them. The germline CDR1 and CDR2 sequences are SNHLY and FYNNEI. In DNA form, the CDR3 reads TGTGCCAGCAGGATCGGAGGCCGTAGCAATCAGCCCCAGCATTTT. Protein sequence: CASRIGGRSNQPQHF.

The chain recombines TRBV4-3 with TRBJ1-1, with D maybe TRBD1 (5 bases). The V gene's germline CDR1 is LGHNA and CDR2 YSLEER. V lost 1 base, J lost 3 bases, and 9 bases lay in between. This CDR3 region has 14 residues. CDR3 in amino acids: CASSQGIGDTEAFF. The CDR3 region has the DNA TGCGCCAGCAGCCAAGGCATAGGGGACACTGAAGCTTTCTTT.

The V gene is TRBV19, the J gene TRBJ1-2; perhaps TRBD1 as D (6 bases). Germline V gives CDR1 LNHDA, CDR2 SQIVND (reference sequence). The V end was cut by 9 bases, the J end by 1 base, with 18 bases between. The CDR3 loop spans 15 amino acids. CDR3 sequence reads: CASLDRLGYNYGYTF. DNA of the CDR3: TGTGCCAGCCTTGACAGGCTAGGGTATAACTATGGCTACACCTTC.

The V gene is TRBV28, the J gene TRBJ1-5; D not resolved. With 5 bases removed from V and 2 bases from J, the gap between germline ends came to 16 bases. Germline V gene data show CDR1 as MDHEN and CDR2 as SYDVKM. The CDR3 runs 16 residues. DNA of the CDR3: TGTGCCAGCAGTGTACCCACACAGTTGGGCAATCAGCCCCAGCATTTT. This translates into CASSVPTQLGNQPQHF.

This clone has more than one count but fewer than ten. This rearrangement joins TRBV5-4 to TRBJ1-1; D unresolved. V lost 0 bases and J 1 base, leaving 4 bases between the germline ends. This CDR3 is built from 13 residues. Germline assignment: CDR1 SGHNT and CDR2 YYREEE (reference sequence). CDR3 sequence reads: CASSLARNTEAFF. The DNA for the CDR3 is TGTGCCAGCAGCTTGGCCCGGAACACTGAAGCTTTCTTT.

V is TRBV30 and J is TRBJ2-7; D is undetermined. With 5 bases removed from V and 4 bases from J, the gap between germline ends came to 12 bases. The CDR3 runs to 12 residues. Germline V gives CDR1 GTSNPN, CDR2 SVGIG (reference sequence). In DNA, the CDR3 is TGTGCCTGGCAGGTTGCAAGGTACGAGCAGTACTTC. It translates to CAWQVARYEQYF.

The chain joins TRBV5-1 to TRBJ2-2, with D tentatively TRBD1 (6 bases). Between the trimmed V and J ends, which lost 6 bases and 1 base, there was a span of 10 bases. The length of the CDR3 is 14 residues. Per the germline V gene, CDR1 is SGHRS and CDR2 is YFSETQ. CDR3 DNA: TGCGCCAGCAATCGACAGGTGAACACCGGGGAGCTGTTTTTT. This translates into CASNRQVNTGELFF.

The chain links TRBV4-1 to TRBJ2-3; D not resolved. Trimming took 1 base from V and 6 from J, leaving 8 bases between them. Germline V gives CDR1 MGHRA, CDR2 YSYEKL. This CDR3 has 13 amino acids. The CDR3 region has the DNA TGCGCCAGCAGCCAAGTTCCTATCGATACGCAGTATTTT. Amino acid sequence: CASSQVPIDTQYF.

This clone came up a few times. The chain links TRBV7-2 to TRBJ1-3; 9 bases line up with TRBD1. The V and J ends lost 1 base and 4 bases, in that order; junction bases with no gene match: 8. The length of the CDR3 is 17 residues. CDR1 and CDR2 (germline): SGHTA, FQGNSA. The CDR3 is CASSLGVGGQGGNTIYF. The CDR3 coding sequence is TGTGCCAGCAGCTTAGGGGTTGGGGGACAGGGCGGAAACACCATATATTTT.

This clone has only one observation. This chain connects TRBV7-6 to TRBJ2-7; D perhaps matches TRBD2 (6 bases). The length of the CDR3 is 17 residues. Germline V lookup: CDR1 SGHVS, CDR2 FNYEAQ. Between the trimmed V and J ends, which lost 3 bases and 0 bases, there was a span of 18 bases. Here the CDR3 reads CASSLRGGTGSSYEQYF. The DNA of the CDR3 is TGTGCCAGCAGCTTGCGAGGCGGGACGGGAAGCTCCTACGAGCAGTACTTC.

The chain joins TRBV28 to TRBJ2-7; the D gene is possibly TRBD1 (6 bases). This CDR3 contains 13 residues. Per the germline V gene, CDR1 is MDHEN and CDR2 is SYDVKM. V was shortened by 7 bases and J by 3 bases, with 13 bases between the two germline ends. CDR3 coding DNA: TGTGCCAGCAATACGGACAGAGGCTACGAGCAGTACTTC. It yields the protein CASNTDRGYEQYF.

The V call is TRBV27, the J call TRBJ2-6; D remains unclear. Germline CDR1 and CDR2: MNHEY and SMNVEV (reference sequence). Between the trimmed V and J ends, which lost 2 bases and 2 bases, there was a span of 7 bases. There are 15 residues in the CDR3. CDR3 nucleotides: TGTGCCAGCAGTTTAAAAATAACTGGGGCCAACGTCCTGACTTTC. Protein sequence: CASSLKITGANVLTF. Using reference TRBV27 and TRBJ2-6 for the parts outside the CDR3, the full variable domain is EAQVTQNPRYLITVTGKKLTVTCSQNMNHEYMSWYRQDPGLGLRQIYYSMNVEVTDKGDVPEGYKVSRKEKRNFPLILESPSPNQTSLYFCASSLKITGANVLTFGAGSRLTVL.

The chain joins TRBV12-5 to TRBJ2-1; D unclear. Germline V lookup: CDR1 LGHNT, CDR2 FRNRAP. V was cut by 3 bases and J by 7 bases, with 7 bases left in between. The CDR3 spans 12 residues. For the CDR3, the DNA is TGTGCTAGTGGTTTTGAGGAGAATGAGCAGTTCTTC. Translated, it gives CASGFEENEQFF.

The J gene is TRBJ2-7, the V gene TRBV27, with TRBD1 matching over 10 bases. CDR1 and CDR2 from the germline V gene are MNHEY and SMNVEV (reference sequence). V trimming: 2 bases; J trimming: 3 bases; junction bases outside the gene matches: 7. This CDR3 contains 16 residues. CDR3 loop: CASSLTGTGAFYEQYF. The CDR3 bases are TGTGCCAGCAGTTTAACTGGGACAGGGGCATTCTACGAGCAGTACTTC.

The V and J genes are TRBV25-1 and TRBJ2-3; D is possibly TRBD1 (6 bases). Germline V CDR1 and CDR2: MGHDK, SYGVNS. CDR3 length: 11 amino acids. The ends were cut back, 8 bases at V and 5 bases at J, with 8 bases in the middle. CDR3 nucleotides: TGTGCCAGCCTCAGGGGAGATACGCAGTATTTT. It yields the protein CASLRGDTQYF.

Regarding this clone: In the same sample, other DNA sequences code for this CDR3. The chain links TRBV6-6 to TRBJ1-4, with D maybe TRBD1 (6 bases). The CDR3 runs 15 residues. Germline loops: CDR1 MNHNY, CDR2 SVGAGI (reference sequence). The germline V and J ends were trimmed by 5 bases and 2 bases, with 12 bases remaining between them. CDR3 sequence (DNA): TGTGCCAGCAGTCATCCGCAGGGGACTAATGAAAAACTGTTTTTT. Protein sequence: CASSHPQGTNEKLFF.

Concerning this clone itself: At one of its ends the junction is not consistent with the germline gene, which may arise from a read error. The chain carries TRBV6-1 and TRBJ2-2; D is ambiguous. Germline CDR1 is MNHNS and CDR2 is SASEGT. The CDR3 spans 15 residues. This CDR3 is CAISEERIYSGELFF. The CDR3 DNA reads TGTGCCATCAGTGAAGAGAGGATCTACTCCGGGGAGCTGTTTTTT.